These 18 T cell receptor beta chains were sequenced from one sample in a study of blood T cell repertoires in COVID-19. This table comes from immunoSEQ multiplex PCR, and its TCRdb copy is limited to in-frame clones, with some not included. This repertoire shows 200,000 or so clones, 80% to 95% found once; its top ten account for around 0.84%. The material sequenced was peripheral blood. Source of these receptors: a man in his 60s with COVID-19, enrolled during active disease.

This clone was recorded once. CDR3 sequence reads: CASRAAGAGANVLTF. CDR3 DNA sequence: TGTGCCAGCAGAGCCGCAGGGGCTGGGGCCAACGTCCTGACTTTC. This sequence joins TRBV6-5 and TRBJ2-6; D is perhaps TRBD1 (6 bases). V was cut by 6 bases and J by 2 bases, with 11 bases left in between. The CDR3 spans 15 residues. Germline assignment: CDR1 MNHEY and CDR2 SVGAGI.

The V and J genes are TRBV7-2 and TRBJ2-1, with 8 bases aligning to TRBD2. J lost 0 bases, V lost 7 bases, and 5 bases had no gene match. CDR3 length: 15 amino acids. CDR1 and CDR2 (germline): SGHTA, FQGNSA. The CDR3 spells CASTFGTSSYNEQFF. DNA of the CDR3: TGTGCCAGCACCTTTGGGACTAGCTCCTACAATGAGCAGTTCTTC. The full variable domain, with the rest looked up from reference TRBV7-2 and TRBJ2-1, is GAGVSQSPSNKVTEKGKDVELRCDPISGHTALYWYRQSLGQGLEFLIYFQGNSAPDKSGLPSDRFSAERTGGSVSTLTIQRTQQEDSAVYLCASTFGTSSYNEQFFGPGTRLTVL.

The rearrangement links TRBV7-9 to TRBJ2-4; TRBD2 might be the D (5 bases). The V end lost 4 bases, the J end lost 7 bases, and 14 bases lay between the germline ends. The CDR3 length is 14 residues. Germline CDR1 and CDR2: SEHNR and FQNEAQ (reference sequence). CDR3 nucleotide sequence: TGTGCCAGCAGCTCGGCCCCGGGGTTTAACATTCAGTACTTC. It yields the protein CASSSAPGFNIQYF.

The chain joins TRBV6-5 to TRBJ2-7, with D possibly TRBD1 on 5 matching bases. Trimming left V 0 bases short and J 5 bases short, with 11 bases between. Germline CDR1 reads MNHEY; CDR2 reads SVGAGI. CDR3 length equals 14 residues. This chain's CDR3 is CASSYSFRVNEQYF. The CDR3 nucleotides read TGTGCCAGCAGTTACTCGTTCAGGGTGAACGAGCAGTACTTC.

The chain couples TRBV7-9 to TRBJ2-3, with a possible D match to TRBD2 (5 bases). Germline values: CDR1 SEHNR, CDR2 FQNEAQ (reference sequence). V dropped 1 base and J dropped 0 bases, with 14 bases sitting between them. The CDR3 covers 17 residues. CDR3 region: CASSLGLLADSTDTQYF. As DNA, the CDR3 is TGTGCCAGCAGCTTAGGTCTCCTAGCAGATAGCACAGATACGCAGTATTTT.

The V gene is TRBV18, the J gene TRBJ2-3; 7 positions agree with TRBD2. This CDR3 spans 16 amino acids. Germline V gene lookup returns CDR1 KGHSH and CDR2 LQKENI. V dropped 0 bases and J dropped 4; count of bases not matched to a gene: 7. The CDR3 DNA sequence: TGTGCCAGCTCACCACCGTTGACTAGCCTACCAGATACGCAGTATTTT. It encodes CASSPPLTSLPDTQYF.

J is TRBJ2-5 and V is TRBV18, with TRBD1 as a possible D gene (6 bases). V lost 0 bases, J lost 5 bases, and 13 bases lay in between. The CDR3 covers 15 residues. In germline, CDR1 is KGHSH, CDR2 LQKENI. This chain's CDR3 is CASSPPMGAGETQYF. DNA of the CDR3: TGTGCCAGCTCACCACCGATGGGGGCAGGGGAGACCCAGTACTTC.

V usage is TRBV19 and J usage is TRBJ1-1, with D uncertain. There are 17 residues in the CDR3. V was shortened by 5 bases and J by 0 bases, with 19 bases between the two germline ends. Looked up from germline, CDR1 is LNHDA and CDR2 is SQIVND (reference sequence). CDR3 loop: CASSSTPNRGLNTEAFF. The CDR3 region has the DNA TGTGCCAGTAGTTCGACCCCAAATCGAGGGTTGAACACTGAAGCTTTCTTT.

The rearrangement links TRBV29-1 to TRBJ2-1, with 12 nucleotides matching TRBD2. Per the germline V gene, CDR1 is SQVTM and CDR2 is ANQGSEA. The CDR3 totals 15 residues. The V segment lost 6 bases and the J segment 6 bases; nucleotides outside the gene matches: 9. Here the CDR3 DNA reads TGCAGCGTAGCCACACCTAGCGGGGGGGCCAATGAGCAGTTCTTC. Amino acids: CSVATPSGGANEQFF.

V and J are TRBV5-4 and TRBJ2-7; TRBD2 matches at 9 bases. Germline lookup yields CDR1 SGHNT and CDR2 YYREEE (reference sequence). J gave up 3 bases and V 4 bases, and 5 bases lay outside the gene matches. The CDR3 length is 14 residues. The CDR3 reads CASSRSGGNYEQYF. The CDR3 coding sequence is TGTGCCAGCAGCCGGAGCGGGGGGAACTACGAGCAGTACTTC.

CDR3 sequence: CASSLSRRNTIYF. Here the CDR3 DNA reads TGTGCCAGCAGCTTAAGCAGGCGTAACACCATATATTTT. This chain uses TRBV7-2 with TRBJ1-3; D not certain. Germline V gene sequence: CDR1 SGHTA, CDR2 FQGNSA. The CDR3 is 13 residues long. The V end lost 2 bases, the J end lost 7 bases, and 9 bases lay between the germline ends.

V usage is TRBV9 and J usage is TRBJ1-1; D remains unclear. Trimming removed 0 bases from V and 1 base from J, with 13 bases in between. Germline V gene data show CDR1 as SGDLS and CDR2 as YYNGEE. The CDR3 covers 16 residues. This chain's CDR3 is CASSVGLGDWNTEAFF. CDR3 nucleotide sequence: TGTGCCAGCAGCGTAGGGTTGGGTGACTGGAACACTGAAGCTTTCTTT.

CDR3 residues: CASSAGTGSYNEQFF. CDR3 nucleotides: TGTGCCAGCAGCGCCGGGACAGGGTCCTACAATGAGCAGTTCTTC. This rearrangement joins TRBV6-4 to TRBJ2-1; 9 bases are shared with TRBD1. Germline CDR1 is MRHNA and CDR2 is SNTAGT. V was pared by 6 bases and J by 1 base, with 4 bases of the junction left unmatched. The CDR3 is made up of 15 amino acids.

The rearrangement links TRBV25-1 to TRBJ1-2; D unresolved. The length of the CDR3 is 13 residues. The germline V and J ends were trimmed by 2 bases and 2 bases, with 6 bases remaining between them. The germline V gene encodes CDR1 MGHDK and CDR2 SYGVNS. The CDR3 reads CASSEPGNYGYTF. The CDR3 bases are TGTGCCAGCAGTGAACCGGGAAACTATGGCTACACCTTC.

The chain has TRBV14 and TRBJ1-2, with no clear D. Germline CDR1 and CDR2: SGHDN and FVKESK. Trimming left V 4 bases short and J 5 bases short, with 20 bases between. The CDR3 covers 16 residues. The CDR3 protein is CASSPKTGNTPYGYTF. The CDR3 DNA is TGTGCCAGCAGCCCCAAAACCGGGAATACCCCATATGGCTACACCTTC.

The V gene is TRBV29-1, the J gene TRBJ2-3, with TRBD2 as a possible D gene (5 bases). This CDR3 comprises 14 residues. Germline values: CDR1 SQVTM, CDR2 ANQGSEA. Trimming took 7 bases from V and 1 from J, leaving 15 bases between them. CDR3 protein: CSAKVGSGTDTQYF. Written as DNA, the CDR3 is TGCAGCGCCAAAGTAGGGAGCGGCACAGATACGCAGTATTTT.

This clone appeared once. Here the CDR3 reads CASRDPGLAGGNEQFF. The CDR3 DNA is TGTGCCAGCAGGGACCCCGGGCTAGCGGGGGGGAATGAGCAGTTCTTC. The chain joins TRBV2 to TRBJ2-1; 12 bases align to TRBD2. There are 16 residues in the CDR3. CDR1 is SNHLY, CDR2 FYNNEI, per germline. V lost 6 bases to trimming and J lost 7 bases; unmatched junction nucleotides: 10.

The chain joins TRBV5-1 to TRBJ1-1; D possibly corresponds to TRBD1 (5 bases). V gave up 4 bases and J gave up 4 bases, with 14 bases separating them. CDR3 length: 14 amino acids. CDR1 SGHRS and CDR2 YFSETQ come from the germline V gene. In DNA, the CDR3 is TGCGCCAGCAGCCCTCAGGGCGGGGGCACTGAAGCTTTCTTT. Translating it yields CASSPQGGGTEAFF.